This T cell receptor beta chain was profiled in a study of cytomegalovirus exposure and HLA in healthy donors. Findings and caveats of the study: It emerged from a later analysis that several of the most significant clusters appeared to be linked to common viral pathogens.

Concerning this clone itself: Its cognate antigen is unknown.

The germline CDR1 and CDR2 sequences are MNHNS and SASEGT. The CDR3 contains 15 residues. With 4 bases clipped from V and 7 bases from J, the junction kept 13 bases outside the gene matches. The PCR was carried out with 60 Vbeta primers and 13 Jbeta primers. This table comes from immunoSEQ multiplex PCR, and its TCRdb copy is limited to in-frame clones, with some not included. The repertoire includes approximately 120,000 clones, roughly 72% of them detected once, and under 4.5% sits in the top ten. J is TRBJ2-7 and V is TRBV6-1; 7 nucleotides line up with TRBD1. The sequence was collected from a middle-aged man in good health and CMV-seropositive. The sequencing sample was made of PBMCs. CDR3 sequence (DNA): TGTGCCAGCAGTGCAAGACAGGGTGTGGGTTCGGAGCAGTACTTC. Translated, it gives CASSARQGVGSEQYF.